This T cell receptor (beta chain) originates from a study of Ad26.COV2.S vaccination and SARS-CoV-2 variants. Study at large: Donor was in the COV1001 Ad26.COV2.S trial arm. Into the muscle, Ad26.COV2.S was dosed once or twice, 56 days apart. Study-level points and caveats: An underestimation of total T cell responses may have resulted from the TCR breadth and depth analyses. Recipients of either vaccine or placebo displayed similar breadth of non-spike TCRs.

This clone was recorded a few times. What it binds is not known. The CDR3 covers 11 residues. Germline loops: CDR1 MDHEN, CDR2 SYDVKM. The germline V and J ends were trimmed by 6 bases and 3 bases, with 5 bases remaining between them. The assay was immunoSEQ multiplex PCR, and TCRdb's table has in-frame clones only and misses some. This sample has about 350,000 clones; roughly 89% occur once, and the top ten carry around 4.5%. Treatment indicated: some 20 received Ad26.COV2.S at low or high dose, single or two shots; 5 received placebo; per-sample allocation not given. Day 63 following the first vaccine or placebo injection was when the samples were taken.

The sample in question was peripheral blood, obtained in a trial of Ad26.COV2.S vaccine versus placebo. This sequence joins TRBV28 and TRBJ1-2; D remains unclear. The TCR was taken from a person between 18 and 59 years old who received the Ad26.COV2.S COVID-19 vaccine or a placebo. CDR3 region: CASSYDYGYTF. The CDR3 coding sequence is TGTGCCAGCAGCTATGACTATGGCTACACCTTC.